This TCR beta chain was profiled in a study of CD8 T cells in ankylosing spondylitis. This CDR3 has 13 residues. The V and J ends lost 3 bases and 5 bases respectively, with 11 bases between them. This clonotype was recorded a few times. Via MiXCR, TCRdb re-called the 5' RACE reads, giving one row per CDR3 protein. The table shows a few hundred thousand distinct CDR3 sequences, with 20% occurring only once. The V call is TRBV12-3 or TRBV12-4, the J call TRBJ2-7; D might be TRBD2 (5 bases). The source is a male donor with ankylosing spondylitis or in good health (not recorded which). Sequenced sample: blood, either unsorted or a sorted T cell fraction (not recorded which). The CDR3 nucleotides are TGTGCCAGCAGTTTGGGGTCGAGGGACGAGCAGTACGTC. It codes for CASSLGSRDEQYV.